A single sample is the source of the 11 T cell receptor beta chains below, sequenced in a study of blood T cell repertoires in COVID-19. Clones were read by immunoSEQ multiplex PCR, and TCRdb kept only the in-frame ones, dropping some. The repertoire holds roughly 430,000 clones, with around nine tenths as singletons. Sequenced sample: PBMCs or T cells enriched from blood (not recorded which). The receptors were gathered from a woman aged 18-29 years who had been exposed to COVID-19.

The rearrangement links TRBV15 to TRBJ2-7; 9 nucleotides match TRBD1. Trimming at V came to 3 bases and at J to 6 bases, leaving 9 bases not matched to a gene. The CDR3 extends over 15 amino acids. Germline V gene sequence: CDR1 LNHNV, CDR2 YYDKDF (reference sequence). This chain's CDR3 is CATSSLTGGAFEQYF. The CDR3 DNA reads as TGTGCCACCAGCAGCCTCACAGGGGGCGCGTTCGAGCAGTACTTC.

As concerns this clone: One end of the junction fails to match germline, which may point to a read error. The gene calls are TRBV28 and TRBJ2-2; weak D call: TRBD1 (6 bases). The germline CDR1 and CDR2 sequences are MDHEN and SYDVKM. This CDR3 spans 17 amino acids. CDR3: CASSRLHTGLNAGELFF. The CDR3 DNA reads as TGTGCCAGCAGCCGCCTACATACAGGGTTGAACGCCGGGGAGCTGTTTTTT.

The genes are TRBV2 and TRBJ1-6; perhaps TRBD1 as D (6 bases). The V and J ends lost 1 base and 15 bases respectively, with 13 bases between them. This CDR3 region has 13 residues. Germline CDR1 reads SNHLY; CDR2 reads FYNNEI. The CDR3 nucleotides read TGTGCCAGCAGTGAAGTCGCAGGGGTAGTCCTCCACTTT. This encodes CASSEVAGVVLHF.

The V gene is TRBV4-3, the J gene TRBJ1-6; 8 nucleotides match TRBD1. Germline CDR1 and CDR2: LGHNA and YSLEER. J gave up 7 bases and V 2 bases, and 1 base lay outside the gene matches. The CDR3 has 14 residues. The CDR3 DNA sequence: TGCGCCAGCAGCCAATGGACAGGGAATTCACCCCTCCACTTT. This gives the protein CASSQWTGNSPLHF.

The CDR3 protein is CASSFSGAGNTIYF. The CDR3 nucleotides are TGTGCCAGCAGTTTCTCAGGGGCTGGAAACACCATATATTTT. The chain links TRBV28 to TRBJ1-3; D is perhaps TRBD1 (6 bases). CDR3 length: 14 amino acids. Germline loops: CDR1 MDHEN, CDR2 SYDVKM. Between the trimmed V and J ends, which lost 3 bases and 2 bases, there was a span of 8 bases.

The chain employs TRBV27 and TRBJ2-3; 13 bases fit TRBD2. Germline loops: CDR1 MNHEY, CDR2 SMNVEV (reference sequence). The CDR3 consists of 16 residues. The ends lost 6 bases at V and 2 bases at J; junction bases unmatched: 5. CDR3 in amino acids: CASRGTSGITTDTQYF. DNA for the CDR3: TGTGCCAGCAGGGGGACTAGCGGGATCACCACAGATACGCAGTATTTT.

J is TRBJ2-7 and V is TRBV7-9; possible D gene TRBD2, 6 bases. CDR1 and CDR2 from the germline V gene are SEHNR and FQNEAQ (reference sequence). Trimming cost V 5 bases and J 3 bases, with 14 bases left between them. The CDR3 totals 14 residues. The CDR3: CASSPGLANYEQYF. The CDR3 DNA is TGTGCCAGCAGCCCGGGACTGGCTAACTACGAGCAGTACTTC.

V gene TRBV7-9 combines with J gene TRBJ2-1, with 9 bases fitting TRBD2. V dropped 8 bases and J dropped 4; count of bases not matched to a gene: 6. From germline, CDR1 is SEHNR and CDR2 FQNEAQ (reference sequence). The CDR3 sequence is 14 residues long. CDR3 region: CASRREGGYNEQFF. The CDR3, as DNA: TGTGCCAGCCGGCGGGAGGGGGGTTACAATGAGCAGTTCTTC.

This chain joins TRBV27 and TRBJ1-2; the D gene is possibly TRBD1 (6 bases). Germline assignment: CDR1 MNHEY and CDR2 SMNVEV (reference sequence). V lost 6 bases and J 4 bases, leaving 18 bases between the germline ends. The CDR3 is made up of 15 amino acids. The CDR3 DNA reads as TGTGCCAGCAGCCTAACAGGGTGGGACACCTATGGCTACACCTTC. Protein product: CASSLTGWDTYGYTF.

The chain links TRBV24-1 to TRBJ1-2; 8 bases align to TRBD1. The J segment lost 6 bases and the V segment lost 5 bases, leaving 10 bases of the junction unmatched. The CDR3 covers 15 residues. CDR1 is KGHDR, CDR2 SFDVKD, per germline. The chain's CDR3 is CATSGGARGLDGYTF. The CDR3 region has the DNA TGTGCCACCAGTGGGGGGGCCAGGGGGCTTGATGGCTACACCTTC.

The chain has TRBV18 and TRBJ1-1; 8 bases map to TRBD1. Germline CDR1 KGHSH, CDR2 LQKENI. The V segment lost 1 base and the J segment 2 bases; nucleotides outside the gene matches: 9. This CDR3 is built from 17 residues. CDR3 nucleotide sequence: TGTGCCAGCTCACCACTCTTCGGACAGGGATCCAACACTGAAGCTTTCTTT. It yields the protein CASSPLFGQGSNTEAFF.